Following are 7 T cell receptor beta chains from one sample sequenced in a study of shared clonotypes between healthy human individuals. Profiled with immunoSEQ multiplex PCR; TCRdb holds only in-frame clones, not every one. The sample has roughly 2,300,000 clones; less than 95% are singletons. The sequencing input was naive CD4+ T cells from PBMCs. This sample's subset: CD45RA+ positively selected. The receptor source for this set is a man between 18 and 35 years old in good health. Some clones in this sample may be carry-over from other donors' samples.

The count of this clone is one. The rearrangement uses TRBV6-5 and TRBJ2-2; D call uncertain. The V end was cut by 6 bases, the J end by 5 bases, with 10 bases between. The germline V gene encodes CDR1 MNHEY and CDR2 SVGAGI. The CDR3 contains 13 residues. The CDR3 nucleotides read TGTGCCAGCAGAAGATTACAAACCGGGGAGCTGTTTTTT. This translates into CASRRLQTGELFF.

This chain connects TRBV11-3 to TRBJ1-1; 8 bases align to TRBD1. The CDR3 contains 20 residues. The V gene's germline CDR1 is SGHNT and CDR2 YENEEA. Trimming took 7 bases from V and 4 from J; bases not matched to a gene: 26. The DNA of the CDR3 is TGTGCCAGCATACTTCCAGCGGGACAGGAATCCCCCAGGTATGGCACTGAAGCTTTCTTT. The encoded protein is CASILPAGQESPRYGTEAFF.

As for this clone: Because the CDR3's place on the DNA is in doubt, the DNA is left out and the CDR3 is given as listed by TCRdb. The chain has TRBV6-5 and TRBJ1-1; the table's D call TRBD1 went unverified against the DNA. Germline V gene lookup returns CDR1 MNHEY and CDR2 SVGAGI. The CDR3 length is 11 residues, termini included. CDR3 sequence reads: CASSWAGGTFF.

The chain's CDR3 is CASSLHPYEQYF. In DNA form, the CDR3 reads TGTGCCAGCAGCTTACACCCCTACGAGCAGTACTTC. The rearrangement links TRBV7-8 to TRBJ2-7; D unclear. The CDR3 contains 12 residues. Trimming stripped 2 bases from V and 2 bases from J, with 4 bases between. Looked up from germline, CDR1 is SGHVS and CDR2 is FQNEAQ.

This rearrangement joins TRBV10-1 to TRBJ2-7; no firm D call. V was shortened by 0 bases and J by 4 bases, with 13 bases between the two germline ends. The germline CDR1 and CDR2 sequences are WNHNN and SYGVQD (reference sequence). The CDR3 runs 15 residues. The CDR3 here is CASSESVGQAYEQYF. The CDR3 DNA is TGCGCCAGCAGTGAGTCAGTAGGGCAGGCTTACGAGCAGTACTTC.

As regards this clone: Additional DNA sequences in this sample encode the identical CDR3. The chain has TRBV7-3 and TRBJ2-3; D gene uncertain. Germline loops: CDR1 SGHTA, CDR2 FQGTGA. This CDR3 spans 12 amino acids. Trimming stripped 2 bases from V and 5 bases from J, with 5 bases between. The chain's CDR3 is CASSLFGDTQYF. The DNA for the CDR3 is TGTGCCAGCAGCTTATTCGGAGATACGCAGTATTTT.

V is TRBV28 and J is TRBJ1-2, with D tentatively TRBD1 (5 bases). Germline V CDR1 and CDR2: MDHEN, SYDVKM. V lost 2 bases and J 10 bases, leaving 14 bases between the germline ends. The CDR3 extends over 13 amino acids. In DNA form, the CDR3 reads TGTGCCAGCAGTTTACAGGGCTTCCGATCCTACACCTTC. Amino acids: CASSLQGFRSYTF.